The T cell receptor beta chain under discussion was sequenced for a study of T cells in Graves' hyperthyroidism and ophthalmopathy. Whole-study findings and limits: Most thyroid-expanded clonotypes above 0.001 were also found in blood. Prediction of ophthalmopathy progression came a median around 6 months pre-onset.

Patients showing uncontrolled infection, other autoimmune disease, pregnancy or lactation were ineligible. Thyroid ultrasound and orbital computed tomography, with clinical symptoms and serum thyroxine and TRAb, informed diagnoses. Regions amplified from RNA transcripts were the TCR beta CDR3 regions. A set of HTBI primers served as the primers for a first-round RT-PCR of the TCR CDR3. TCRdb called the multiplex PCR reads again in MiXCR, with one record for every CDR3 protein. The data contain nearly 600,000 distinct CDR3 sequences, about 14% of them singletons. This clonotype showed up many times. Its antigen is undetermined. Germline V gives CDR1 DFQATT, CDR2 SNEGSKA (reference sequence). The trim removed 0 bases at V and 3 bases at J, leaving 4 bases unmatched. CDR3 length equals 15 residues.

The sample taken for sequencing was blood. This clonotype was obtained from a young woman with Graves' ophthalmopathy. The V and J genes are TRBV20-1 and TRBJ1-2, with 10 bases fitting TRBD1. The CDR3 protein is CSARDWDRGDYGYTF. Here the CDR3 DNA reads TGCAGTGCTAGAGATTGGGACAGGGGAGACTATGGCTACACCTTC.